This TCR beta chain was recorded in a study of T cells in Graves' hyperthyroidism and ophthalmopathy. Study-wide context: Prior to any treatment, at the point of initial diagnosis, peripheral blood was collected.

TCR beta CDR3 sequences were amplified from RNA transcripts. First-round RT-PCR with HTBI primers amplified the TCR CDR3 region. A single record per CDR3 protein comes from TCRdb applying MiXCR to the multiplex PCR reads. The profile shows over 650,000 distinct CDR3 sequences, about 17% of them singletons. The CDR3 has 14 residues. In germline, CDR1 is ENHRY, CDR2 SYGVKD. V lost 5 bases, J lost 6 bases, and 5 bases stayed unmatched. This clonotype was seen a handful of times. Its cognate antigen is unknown. Study findings and constraints: Ophthalmopathy onset followed model prediction by a median approximately 6.2 months.

Across 18 months, stable Graves' hyperthyroidism was marked by no progression to ophthalmopathy. The material sequenced was blood. The V and J genes are TRBV10-3 and TRBJ1-4; 8 nucleotides align to TRBD1. The receptor comes from a young man with Graves' hyperthyroidism. The CDR3 region is CAISPQGADEKLFF. The CDR3 DNA follows: TGTGCCATCAGTCCCCAGGGGGCTGATGAAAAACTGTTTTTT.